One and the same sample provided the 16 T cell receptor beta chains below, sequenced in a study of shared clonotypes between healthy human individuals. Repertoires were generated with immunoSEQ multiplex PCR, while TCRdb's copy carries only in-frame clones and drops some. The sample carries some 450,000 clones, 75% to 80% recorded once. Sequencing was carried out using PBMCs. The receptors come from a woman in her 40s in good health. Some clones in this sample may be carry-over from other donors' samples.

V and J are TRBV5-8 and TRBJ2-3; TRBD1 agrees at 11 bases. V was clipped by 4 bases and J by 5 bases; unmatched bases: 6. The V gene's germline CDR1 is SGHTS and CDR2 YDEGEE. The CDR3 has 15 amino acids. In nucleotides, the CDR3 is TGTGCCAGCAGCCAACTGGACAGGGGGCAAGATACGCAGTATTTT. This translates into CASSQLDRGQDTQYF.

The chain combines TRBV6-1 with TRBJ2-7; D gene ambiguous. In germline, CDR1 is MNHNS, CDR2 SASEGT. Trimming took 6 bases from V and 6 from J, leaving 12 bases between them. This CDR3 comprises 12 residues. CDR3 protein: CASSSLRFEQYF. The CDR3 coding sequence is TGTGCCAGCAGCTCCCTCCGTTTCGAGCAGTACTTC.

The gene calls are TRBV6-1 and TRBJ2-2; a weak D match, TRBD2 (5 bases). Germline CDR1 is MNHNS and CDR2 is SASEGT. V was pared by 4 bases and J by 8 bases, with 14 bases between. This CDR3 is built from 14 residues. The CDR3 region has the DNA TGTGCCAGCAGTGCAAGAGGCCCGGGAGGGGAGCTGTTTTTT. Its translation: CASSARGPGGELFF.

In the case of this clone: It is likely a read error: a sequence one base away is far more abundant. J is TRBJ2-7 and V is TRBV7-9; a possible D gene is TRBD2 (6 bases). V lost 5 bases, J lost 6 bases, and 20 bases lay in between. Germline lookup yields CDR1 SEHNR and CDR2 FQNEAQ (reference sequence). This CDR3 spans 15 amino acids. CDR3 region: CASSQGEEEYAEQYF. CDR3 nucleotides: TGTGCCAGCAGCCAAGGGGAGGAGGAATACGCCGAGCAGTACTTC.

Worth noting for this clone: Only one base separates this from a far larger clonotype, so it likely reflects a read error. The J gene is TRBJ2-7, the V gene TRBV5-1, with 7 bases that match TRBD2. The V gene end was trimmed by 4 bases and the J gene end by 2 bases; junction bases not matched to a gene: 12. The CDR3 runs 16 residues. Germline CDR1 is SGHRS and CDR2 is YFSETQ. The CDR3: CASSPGLVGVAYEQYF. The CDR3 DNA follows: TGCGCCAGCAGCCCCGGACTAGTGGGGGTGGCCTACGAGCAGTACTTC.

The V gene is TRBV11-3, the J gene TRBJ2-1; 8 positions match TRBD2. Trimming removed 4 bases from V and 0 bases from J; junction bases left unmatched: 5. The CDR3 covers 16 residues. Per germline, CDR1 SGHNT and CDR2 YENEEA. CDR3 DNA: TGTGCCAGCAGCTCACGCGGGGGGAGCTCCTACAATGAGCAGTTCTTC. This codes for CASSSRGGSSYNEQFF.

For this clone: This sequence may be a read error, since a much larger clone differs from it by one base. The rearrangement links TRBV11-1 to TRBJ2-7; D perhaps matches TRBD2 (7 bases). The germline V gene has CDR1 SGHAT and CDR2 FQDESV (reference sequence). The CDR3 is 13 amino acids. The CDR3 reads CAGRGGSMNEQYF. The CDR3, as DNA: TGTGCCGGCAGGGGCGGGAGTATGAACGAGCAGTACTTC.

The chain recombines TRBV4-1 with TRBJ2-3; D remains ambiguous. The CDR3 totals 16 residues. Germline CDR1 is MGHRA and CDR2 is YSYEKL. The germline V and J ends were trimmed by 2 bases and 2 bases, with 14 bases remaining between them. CDR3 region: CASSQNGYPDTDTQYF. The CDR3 bases are TGCGCCAGCAGCCAAAACGGGTACCCGGACACAGATACGCAGTATTTT.

This chain joins TRBV5-1 and TRBJ2-7; D not certain. CDR3 length equals 13 residues. Between the trimmed V and J ends, which lost 0 bases and 1 base, there was a span of 5 bases. Germline V gene lookup returns CDR1 SGHRS and CDR2 YFSETQ. CDR3 bases: TGCGCCAGCAGCTTGGTGGATTCCTACGAGCAGTACTTC. Protein product: CASSLVDSYEQYF.

A word on this clone: A much more abundant neighbour one base away suggests this may be a read error. The rearrangement joins TRBV28 to TRBJ2-3; D remains unclear. Trimming left V 3 bases short and J 3 bases short, with 1 base between. This CDR3 has 11 residues. The V gene's germline CDR1 is MDHEN and CDR2 SYDVKM. The CDR3 reads CASSFTDTQYF. CDR3 DNA sequence: TGTGCCAGCAGTTTTACAGATACGCAGTATTTT.

The genes are TRBV27 and TRBJ1-6; no firm D call. Germline V gene lookup returns CDR1 MNHEY and CDR2 SMNVEV (reference sequence). The V end lost 6 bases, the J end lost 4 bases, and 10 bases lay between the germline ends. The CDR3 consists of 14 residues. The CDR3 is CASSSLGYNSPLHF. As DNA, the CDR3 is TGTGCCAGCAGCTCCTTAGGGTATAATTCACCCCTCCACTTT.

The chain has TRBV6-1 and TRBJ1-3, with TRBD2 identical over 7 bases. The assigned J gene may be wrong: the sequence end matches TRBJ2-2 better. The CDR3 covers 17 residues. CDR1 is MNHNS, CDR2 SASEGT, per germline. CDR3 bases: TGTGCCAGCAGTGAAGGGGGGGGAGTGGGAGGTACCGGGGAGCTGTTTTTT. Translated, it gives CASSEGGGVGGTGELFF.

This clone was seen only a few times. Here the CDR3 DNA reads TGTGCCATCAGTGGGGACAGCAACACTGAAGCTTTCTTT. This codes for CAISGDSNTEAFF. The V call is TRBV10-3, the J call TRBJ1-1, with 7 bases that match TRBD1. The CDR3 covers 13 residues. Per germline, CDR1 ENHRY and CDR2 SYGVKD. V shed 4 bases, J shed 2 bases, and the junction held 1 base outside the gene matches.

The rearrangement uses TRBV5-4 and TRBJ1-1, with 7 nucleotides matching TRBD1. The CDR3 length is 14 residues. The J segment lost 1 base and the V segment lost 3 bases, leaving 3 bases of the junction unmatched. From germline, CDR1 is SGHNT and CDR2 YYREEE (reference sequence). The CDR3 region has the DNA TGTGCCAGCAGCTCGGGACAGCCGAACACTGAAGCTTTCTTT. Residues: CASSSGQPNTEAFF.

Concerning this clone: This could be a read error, since a much larger clone is one nucleotide away. The CDR3 here is CASSLEGGSSYEQYF. The CDR3 DNA is TGTGCCAGCAGCTTAGAGGGCGGGAGCTCCTACGAGCAGTACTTC. V and J are TRBV11-2 and TRBJ2-7, with 7 positions matching TRBD2. Germline V gene lookup returns CDR1 SGHAT and CDR2 FQNNGV. V lost 0 bases to trimming and J lost 0 bases; unmatched junction nucleotides: 2. The CDR3 sequence is 15 residues long.

Regarding this clone: Given a far larger clone just one base away, this is likely a sequencing read error. The rearrangement joins TRBV30 to TRBJ2-2; 11 bases agree with TRBD2. J lost 3 bases, V lost 2 bases, and 2 bases had no gene match. This CDR3 region has 15 residues. Germline V gene sequence: CDR1 GTSNPN, CDR2 SVGIG (reference sequence). The CDR3 DNA reads as TGTGCCTGGAGTCCGGGACTAGCGGACACCGGGGAGCTGTTTTTT. Its translation: CAWSPGLADTGELFF. The whole variable domain, filled in from reference TRBV30 and TRBJ2-2, reads SQTIHQWPATLVQPVGSPLSLECTVEGTSNPNLYWYRQAAGRGLQLLFYSVGIGQISSEVPQNLSASRPQDRQFILSSKKLLLSDSGFYLCAWSPGLADTGELFFGEGSRLTVL.